The rows below give T cell receptor beta chains drawn from one sample of a study of identical twins. TCRdb reprocessed the 5' RACE reads via MiXCR and lists one record per CDR3 protein. The sample lists roughly 700,000 distinct CDR3 sequences, over 8.5% seen once, with 0.75% to 1% in the top ten. The data were also submitted as part of a second study, on yellow fever vaccine responses in identical twins.

The specimen was PBMCs. The source is a woman aged 18-30 years in good health. Both conserved end residues are part of each CDR3. A D gene is named only where the DNA matches it firmly. Clone size is not always given. Where it is, it says once, few, many or a class for expanded clones.

j_call	d_call	clone_size	v_call	cdr3_aa	cdr3_nt
TRBJ2-4	TRBD2	-	TRBV12-3/TRBV12-4	CASTPGLATNIQYF	TGTGCCAGCACGCCGGGACTAGCGACGAACATTCAGTACTTC
TRBJ2-3	-	-	TRBV24-1	CATSDYRQVTDTQYF	TGTGCCACCAGTGATTACAGACAGGTCACAGATACGCAGTATTTT
TRBJ2-7	TRBD1	many	TRBV20-1	CSAIITGGSLLKQYF	TGCAGTGCAATAATAACAGGGGGCAGTTTATTAAAGCAGTACTTC
TRBJ2-1	TRBD2	many	TRBV20-1	CSAASGEYNEQFF	TGCAGTGCTGCTAGCGGGGAATACAATGAGCAGTTCTTC
TRBJ1-1	TRBD1	once	TRBV25-1	CASAGTGGRNTEAFF	TGTGCCAGCGCCGGGACAGGGGGCCGGAACACTGAAGCTTTCTTT
TRBJ1-5	-	many	TRBV20-1	CSARDRRTQSGQPQHF	TGCAGTGCTAGAGATCGGAGGACACAGTCGGGTCAGCCCCAGCATTTT
TRBJ1-4	TRBD1	many	TRBV12-3/TRBV12-4	CASRPGQGASREKLFF	TGTGCCAGCAGGCCGGGACAGGGGGCTTCTAGAGAAAAACTGTTTTTT
TRBJ2-1	-	few	TRBV12-3/TRBV12-4	CASSPGYHNEQFF	TGTGCCAGCAGTCCAGGCTACCACAATGAGCAGTTCTTC
TRBJ2-7	TRBD2	-	TRBV3-1	CATCQGGTSGRSYEQYF	TGTGCCACCTGCCAAGGTGGCACTAGCGGGAGATCCTACGAGCAGTACTTC
TRBJ1-4	-	-	TRBV29-1	CSVALPRAGVNEKLFF	TGCAGCGTTGCCCTCCCAAGGGCAGGGGTAAATGAAAAACTGTTTTTT
TRBJ2-7	TRBD1	many	TRBV12-3/TRBV12-4	CASSTQQGVSYEQYF	TGTGCCAGCAGTACCCAACAGGGGGTTTCCTACGAGCAGTACTTC
TRBJ2-5	TRBD2	-	TRBV28	CASSPTYQKTSGSVQETQYF	TGTGCCAGCAGTCCGACCTACCAAAAGACTAGCGGGAGTGTCCAAGAGACCCAGTACTTC
TRBJ2-5	TRBD2	few	TRBV5-1	CASSLEPSGQETQYF	TGCGCCAGCAGCTTGGAACCTAGCGGACAAGAGACCCAGTACTTC
TRBJ2-2	-	few	TRBV28	CASSSWSNSESGELFF	TGTGCCAGCAGTTCATGGAGTAATTCCGAGTCCGGGGAGCTGTTTTTT
TRBJ2-5	-	few	TRBV7-2	CASGRAVGAQETQYF	TGTGCCAGCGGCCGAGCAGTAGGGGCCCAAGAGACCCAGTACTTC
TRBJ2-2	-	few	TRBV5-1	CASNVPSGNTGELFF	TGCGCCAGCAACGTACCCTCCGGGAACACCGGGGAGCTGTTTTTT
TRBJ2-1	-	many	TRBV6-1	CASRGYNEQFF	TGTGCCAGCAGGGGTTACAATGAGCAGTTCTTC
TRBJ2-2	-	-	TRBV9	CASSVEGLGPLFGELFF	TGTGCCAGCAGCGTGGAGGGGTTGGGCCCCCTTTTCGGGGAGCTGTTTTTT
TRBJ2-1	TRBD2	many	TRBV5-1	CASSLDPSGRNEQFF	TGCGCCAGCAGCTTGGATCCTAGCGGGAGGAATGAGCAGTTCTTC
TRBJ2-7	TRBD1	-	TRBV7-9	CASSSQSGGAYEQYF	TGTGCCAGCAGCTCCCAATCAGGGGGCGCCTACGAGCAGTACTTC
TRBJ1-5	-	many	TRBV28	CASSYRDSNQPQHF	TGTGCCAGCAGTTACAGGGATAGCAATCAGCCCCAGCATTTT
TRBJ2-1	-	many	TRBV24-1	CATSDQTSSSYNEQFF	TGTGCCACCAGTGACCAAACTTCCAGCTCCTACAATGAGCAGTTCTTC
TRBJ2-7	-	-	TRBV6-5	CASSYRPGSYEQYF	TGTGCCAGCAGTTACCGACCGGGCTCCTACGAGCAGTACTTC
TRBJ2-3	TRBD2	many	TRBV7-9	CASSLGREALTDTQYF	TGTGCCAGCAGCTTAGGGCGGGAGGCCCTCACAGATACGCAGTATTTT
TRBJ2-1	TRBD2	many	TRBV20-1	CSARGGRSYNEQFF	TGCAGTGCTAGGGGCGGGAGGTCCTACAATGAGCAGTTCTTC
TRBJ2-1	TRBD2	few	TRBV20-1	CSARPSGGFYNEQFF	TGCAGTGCTAGACCAAGCGGGGGGTTCTACAATGAGCAGTTCTTC
TRBJ2-3	-	few	TRBV20-1	CSAVWSYTDTQYF	TGCAGTGCAGTCTGGTCCTACACAGATACGCAGTATTTT
TRBJ1-5	-	many	TRBV4-3	CASSQDSGNQPQHF	TGCGCCAGCAGCCAAGATTCGGGCAATCAGCCCCAGCATTTT
TRBJ2-4	TRBD2	many	TRBV5-1	CASSLEFVGGRRAKNIQYF	TGCGCCAGCAGCTTGGAGTTCGTGGGAGGGCGGCGAGCCAAAAACATTCAGTACTTC
TRBJ2-7	-	-	TRBV2	CASRGLESSYEQYF	TGTGCCAGCAGGGGTTTGGAGAGCTCCTACGAGCAGTACTTC
TRBJ2-1	TRBD1	many	TRBV29-1	CSVDDRVPLNEQFF	TGCAGCGTTGATGACAGGGTTCCTTTGAATGAGCAGTTCTTC
TRBJ2-5	TRBD2	-	TRBV2	CASAGTSGSGETQYF	TGTGCCAGCGCCGGGACTAGCGGGAGTGGAGAGACCCAGTACTTC
TRBJ2-3	-	-	TRBV15	CATSRDDKRITDTQYF	TGTGCCACCAGCAGAGATGACAAGCGGATCACAGATACGCAGTATTTT
TRBJ2-7	-	many	TRBV5-1	CASSVLGTHFSSSYEQYF	TGCGCCAGCAGCGTTTTAGGGACTCATTTCTCTAGCTCCTACGAGCAGTACTTC
TRBJ2-1	-	-	TRBV29-1	CSVRGGITSYNEQFF	TGCAGCGTTCGGGGCGGGATAACTTCCTACAATGAGCAGTTCTTC
TRBJ1-2	TRBD1	few	TRBV29-1	CSARQGWEGYTF	TGCAGCGCCAGACAGGGGTGGGAGGGCTACACCTTC
TRBJ2-5	TRBD1	-	TRBV20-1	CSAIRQGGSETQYF	TGCAGTGCTATTAGACAGGGCGGGTCGGAGACCCAGTACTTC
TRBJ2-5	TRBD1	few	TRBV28	CASSVPGQGWRETQYF	TGTGCCAGCAGCGTTCCGGGACAGGGATGGCGAGAGACCCAGTACTTC
TRBJ2-1	TRBD2	few	TRBV7-2	CASSLWTGTSGKNEQFF	TGTGCCAGCAGCCTCTGGACCGGGACTAGCGGGAAAAATGAGCAGTTCTTC
TRBJ2-3	-	many	TRBV12-3/TRBV12-4	CASSLQTDTQYF	TGTGCCAGCAGTTTACAGACAGATACGCAGTATTTT
TRBJ2-7	-	many	TRBV3-1	CASSQRRRTYEQYF	TGTGCCAGCAGTCAAAGGAGGCGCACCTACGAGCAGTACTTC
TRBJ2-3	TRBD2	few	TRBV5-6	CASSINSGGRHDTQYF	TGTGCCAGCAGCATCAACAGCGGGGGCAGGCACGATACGCAGTATTTT
TRBJ2-7	TRBD1	-	TRBV20-1	CSVGQGLSYEQYF	TGCAGTGTGGGACAGGGGCTCTCCTACGAGCAGTACTTC
TRBJ1-5	-	many	TRBV27	CASSLAGLGNQPQHF	TGTGCCAGCAGTTTAGCAGGCCTGGGGAATCAGCCCCAGCATTTT
TRBJ2-4	TRBD2	few	TRBV7-2	CASSRSGENIQYF	TGTGCCAGCAGCCGTAGCGGGGAAAACATTCAGTACTTC
TRBJ2-1	TRBD2	-	TRBV11-2	CASNLPGLAGRVGEQFF	TGTGCCAGCAACTTACCGGGACTAGCGGGCCGAGTGGGTGAGCAGTTCTTC
TRBJ1-2	-	-	TRBV3-1	CASSPGQLNYGYTF	TGTGCCAGCAGCCCCGGACAACTTAACTATGGCTACACCTTC
TRBJ2-1	-	-	TRBV29-1	CSVEGDSQMPYNVQFF	TGCAGCGTTGAGGGTGACTCACAGATGCCGTACAATGTGCAGTTCTTC
TRBJ2-1	-	many	TRBV6-1	CASSAGTESYNEQFF	TGTGCCAGCAGTGCCGGGACTGAATCCTACAATGAGCAGTTCTTC
TRBJ2-2	-	few	TRBV9	CASSAELTGELFF	TGTGCCAGCAGCGCCGAACTCACCGGGGAGCTGTTTTTT
TRBJ1-5	-	few	TRBV24-1	CATGQHSNQPQHF	TGTGCCACCGGACAGCATAGCAATCAGCCCCAGCATTTT
TRBJ2-4	TRBD1	many	TRBV20-1	CSAKPGQGNIQYF	TGCAGTGCTAAACCGGGACAGGGCAACATTCAGTACTTC
TRBJ2-7	-	-	TRBV6-5	CASRRGTSEQYF	TGTGCCAGCAGACGCGGGACATCCGAGCAGTACTTC